The clone carrying this T cell receptor beta chain was seen a handful of times. Sequenced by immunoSEQ multiplex PCR; TCRdb stores in-frame clones only, minus some. The table shows over 100,000 clones, with about 80% occurring only once. This entry is derived from a study of blood T cell repertoires in COVID-19. Study at large: Whether acute or convalescent, the COVID-19 samples came from the United States, Italy and Spain. PBMCs, B-cell-depleted T cells, or T cells provided the cDNA or gDNA that made up the material.

This CDR3 is 16 amino acids long. Germline V gene data show CDR1 as SGHKS and CDR2 as YYEKEE (reference sequence). V lost 7 bases to trimming and J lost 0 bases, with 14 bases between them. This chain connects TRBV5-5 to TRBJ2-6; D remains ambiguous. Sequencing was performed on peripheral blood. The receptor comes from a man in his 60s with active or convalescent COVID-19. The CDR3 DNA sequence: TGTGCCAGCTCTCCCAGGTTCGGCTCTGGGGCCAACGTCCTGACTTTC. This codes for CASSPRFGSGANVLTF.